The 17 T cell receptor beta chains listed next were all sequenced from one sample in a study of blood T cells in healthy people across ages. Using a J-beta primer mix together with a sample-barcoded 5' primer, a second PCR was run for roughly 6 to 12 cycles. One entry per CDR3 protein, called by TCRdb with MiXCR from the 5' RACE reads. The table has around 1.5 million distinct CDR3 sequences, approximately 59% seen once. Specimen: blood. The receptors shown here come from a man aged 18 to 35 in good health.

As concerns this clonotype: At one end, the junction sequence differs from germline, possibly due to a read error. The chain combines TRBV6-2 or TRBV6-3 with TRBJ1-2, with D perhaps matching TRBD1 (5 bases). The CDR3 length is 13 residues. Germline V lookup: CDR1 MNHEY, CDR2 SVGEGT. The CDR3 DNA reads as TGTGCCAGCAATTACCGGGACGGGGATGGCTACACCTTC. Its protein is CASNYRDGDGYTF.

This chain links TRBV29-1 with TRBJ2-1; 12 bases map to TRBD2. With 5 bases clipped from V and 7 bases from J, the junction kept 3 bases outside the gene matches. The CDR3 is 13 amino acids. Germline-derived CDR1 and CDR2 are SQVTM and ANQGSEA. CDR3 region: CSVNLAGGNEQFF. The CDR3 DNA sequence: TGCAGCGTTAATCTAGCGGGAGGGAATGAGCAGTTCTTC.

J is TRBJ2-5 and V is TRBV5-1; D gene unclear. Germline loops: CDR1 SGHRS, CDR2 YFSETQ. The CDR3 consists of 14 residues. The V and J ends lost 3 bases and 4 bases respectively, with 13 bases between them. This CDR3 is CASSSLTVRETQYF. DNA of the CDR3: TGCGCCAGCAGCTCCCTGACGGTCCGAGAGACCCAGTACTTC.

This chain uses TRBV27 with TRBJ2-1; the D is unclear. The germline V and J ends were trimmed by 8 bases and 4 bases, with 6 bases remaining between them. The germline V gene encodes CDR1 MNHEY and CDR2 SMNVEV (reference sequence). The CDR3 contains 11 residues. The CDR3 spells CASGYYNEQFF. In nucleotides, the CDR3 is TGTGCCAGCGGGTATTACAATGAGCAGTTCTTC.

This clonotype was seen just once. This rearrangement joins TRBV7-6 to TRBJ2-7; either TRBD1 or TRBD2 may supply D (5 bases each). The CDR3 has 14 amino acids. V lost 4 bases and J lost 2, with 12 bases in between. From germline, CDR1 is SGHVS and CDR2 FNYEAQ. The CDR3 protein is CASSSSGPAYEQYF. In DNA, the CDR3 is TGTGCCAGCAGCTCCTCGGGACCAGCCTACGAGCAGTACTTC.

The chain has TRBV7-9 and TRBJ2-5, with TRBD2 identical over 7 bases. CDR1 and CDR2 from the germline V gene are SEHNR and FQNEAQ (reference sequence). CDR3 length: 17 residues. Losses at the gene ends were 4 bases for V and 2 bases for J; bases not matched to a gene: 13. DNA for the CDR3: TGTGCCAGCAGCTCCCCTCTCGGCCTAGCGGAGCAAGAGACCCAGTACTTC. Its translation is CASSSPLGLAEQETQYF. Full variable domain (rest looked up from reference TRBV7-9 and TRBJ2-5): DTGVSQNPRHKITKRGQNVTFRCDPISEHNRLYWYRQTLGQGPEFLTYFQNEAQLEKSRLLSDRFSAERPKGSFSTLEIQRTEQGDSAMYLCASSSPLGLAEQETQYFGPGTRLLVL.

The chain couples TRBV4-1 to TRBJ2-4; 7 bases line up with TRBD1. The end of the DNA fits TRBJ2-7 better, so the J call may be wrong. The CDR3 extends over 16 amino acids. The germline CDR1 and CDR2 sequences are MGHRA and YSYEKL. In nucleotides, the CDR3 is TGCGCCAGCAGCCAACAGTCCGGGACAGCCAACTACGAGCAGTACTTC. It encodes CASSQQSGTANYEQYF.

The chain recombines TRBV4-1 with TRBJ2-7; possibly TRBD1 or TRBD2 for D (5 bases each). The CDR3 has 17 amino acids. CDR1 is MGHRA, CDR2 YSYEKL, per germline. V lost 0 bases, J lost 7 bases, and 22 bases lay in between. This CDR3 is CASSQDSPSGGSGEQYF. The CDR3 nucleotides read TGCGCCAGCAGCCAAGATTCCCCTTCTGGGGGTTCCGGGGAGCAGTACTTC.

This clonotype has just one count. V usage is TRBV20-1 and J usage is TRBJ2-1; no clear D gene. CDR3 length: 11 amino acids. V gave up 6 bases and J gave up 7 bases, with 10 bases separating them. Germline CDR1 is DFQATT and CDR2 is SNEGSKA (reference sequence). CDR3 in DNA: TGCAGTGCGCGCCGAGAAAATGAGCAGTTCTTC. This translates into CSARRENEQFF.

As regards this clonotype: One end of the junction fails to match germline, which may point to a read error. V is TRBV12-3 or TRBV12-4 and J is TRBJ1-1, with TRBD1 matching over 9 bases. The CDR3 loop spans 15 amino acids. The CDR3 loop reads CASSTGQGKGTEVFF. CDR3 DNA sequence: TGTGCCAGCAGTACGGGACAGGGAAAGGGAACTGAAGTTTTCTTT.

The sample holds one count of this clonotype. The chain combines TRBV24-1 with TRBJ1-1, with a weak D call TRBD1 (6 bases). The CDR3 extends over 12 amino acids. Trimming cost V 4 bases and J 12 bases, with 14 bases left between them. Germline V gene sequence: CDR1 KGHDR, CDR2 SFDVKD. CDR3 nucleotides: TGTGCCACCAGTGAAGAGGGGGGGAAAACTTTCTTT. This sequence encodes CATSEEGGKTFF.

V and J are TRBV5-8 and TRBJ2-5; 8 bases are shared with TRBD2. This CDR3 comprises 15 residues. CDR1 and CDR2 from the germline V gene are SGHTS and YDEGEE. Losses at the gene ends were 3 bases for V and 4 bases for J; bases not matched to a gene: 8. The CDR3 sequence is CASSSKGREVETQYF. The CDR3 bases are TGTGCCAGCAGCTCAAAGGGGCGGGAGGTAGAGACCCAGTACTTC. Complete variable domain (other parts from reference TRBV5-8 and TRBJ2-5): EAGVTQSPTHLIKTRGQQATLRCSPISGHTSVYWYQQALGLGLQFLLWYDEGEERNRGNFPPRFSGRQFPNYSSELNVNALELEDSALYLCASSSKGREVETQYFGPGTRLLVL.

V usage is TRBV6-5 and J usage is TRBJ2-4; 7 nucleotides align to TRBD1. J was trimmed by 7 bases and V by 5 bases; bases with no gene match: 5. The CDR3 sequence is 13 residues long. Per germline, CDR1 MNHEY and CDR2 SVGAGI. The CDR3 loop is CASSRDSRNIQYF. CDR3 sequence (DNA): TGTGCCAGCAGTCGGGACAGTAGGAACATTCAGTACTTC.

This chain uses TRBV5-1 with TRBJ2-5, with D possibly being TRBD1 (6 bases). V was clipped by 1 base and J by 7 bases, with 17 bases between them. The CDR3 totals 15 residues. The germline V gene encodes CDR1 SGHRS and CDR2 YFSETQ. In DNA form, the CDR3 reads TGCGCCAGCAGCTTGTTAAACAGGGCGGGTGTGACCCAGTACTTC. It encodes CASSLLNRAGVTQYF.

The rearrangement links TRBV20-1 to TRBJ1-4, with D perhaps matching TRBD1 (5 bases). This CDR3 is built from 14 residues. V lost 6 bases to trimming and J lost 1 base, with 12 bases between them. Germline V CDR1 and CDR2: DFQATT, SNEGSKA (reference sequence). The CDR3 loop reads CSAKRGRTNEKLFF. DNA of the CDR3: TGCAGTGCCAAGAGGGGACGAACTAATGAAAAACTGTTTTTT.

A word on this clonotype: One end of the junction does not line up with germline, which may come from a read error. The V gene is TRBV5-5, the J gene TRBJ2-5; perhaps TRBD2 as D (5 bases). Germline CDR1 and CDR2: SGHKS and YYEKEE (reference sequence). This CDR3 is built from 15 residues. The CDR3 sequence: CASNLEAGVQETQYF. In nucleotides, the CDR3 is TGTGCCAGCAACTTGGAGGCAGGAGTCCAAGAGACCCAGTACTTC.

In this sample, this clonotype turned up many times. The germline gene is not matched at one end of the junction; a read error may be the cause. The chain combines TRBV7-2 with TRBJ2-1; 11 bases are a match to TRBD2. The CDR3 has 14 residues. From germline, CDR1 is SGHTA and CDR2 FQGNSA. CDR3: CASSPGLAGNEQFF. The DNA of the CDR3 is TGCGCCAGCAGCCCAGGACTAGCGGGCAATGAGCAGTTCTTC.